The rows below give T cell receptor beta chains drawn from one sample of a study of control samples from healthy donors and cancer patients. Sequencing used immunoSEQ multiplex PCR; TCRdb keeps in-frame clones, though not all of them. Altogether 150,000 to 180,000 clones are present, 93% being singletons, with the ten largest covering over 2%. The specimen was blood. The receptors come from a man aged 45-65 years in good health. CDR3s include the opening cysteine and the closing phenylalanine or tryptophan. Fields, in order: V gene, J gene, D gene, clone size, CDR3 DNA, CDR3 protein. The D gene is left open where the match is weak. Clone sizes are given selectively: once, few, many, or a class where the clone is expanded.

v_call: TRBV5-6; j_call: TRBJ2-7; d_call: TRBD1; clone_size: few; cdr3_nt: TGTGCCAGCAGCGATATGGGACAGGATACCTACGAGCAGTACTTC; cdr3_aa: CASSDMGQDTYEQYF
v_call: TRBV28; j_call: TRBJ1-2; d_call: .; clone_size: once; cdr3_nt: TGTGCCAGCAGTTTAAGTGGGGCAGGAGGCTATGGCTACACCTTC; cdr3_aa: CASSLSGAGGYGYTF
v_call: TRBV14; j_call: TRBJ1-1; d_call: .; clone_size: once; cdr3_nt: TGTGCCAGCAGTCCCGACCAGAACACTGAAGCTTTCTTT; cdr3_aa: CASSPDQNTEAFF
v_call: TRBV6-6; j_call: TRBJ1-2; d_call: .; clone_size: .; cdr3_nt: TGTGCCAGCACCTCGGTCGTTGGGGGGCGCTTTTATGGCTACACCTTC; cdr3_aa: CASTSVVGGRFYGYTF
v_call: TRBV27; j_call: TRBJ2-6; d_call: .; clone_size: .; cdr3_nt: TGTGCCAGCAGTTTTTTAAGCTCTGGGGCCAACGTCCTGACTTTC; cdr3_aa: CASSFLSSGANVLTF
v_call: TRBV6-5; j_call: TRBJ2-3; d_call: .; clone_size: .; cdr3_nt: TGTGCCAGCAGTTACTCGGGTGTGGGCACAGATACGCAGTATTTT; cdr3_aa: CASSYSGVGTDTQYF
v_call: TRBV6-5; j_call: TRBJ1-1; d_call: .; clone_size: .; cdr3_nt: TGTGCCAGCAGCCGCCCTGGGAGGGGTCGGGCTGAAGCTTTCTTT; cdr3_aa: CASSRPGRGRAEAFF
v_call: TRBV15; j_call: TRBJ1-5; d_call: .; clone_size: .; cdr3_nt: TGTGCCACCAGCAGAGAGAGAGGGAGCAATCAGCCCCAGCATTTT; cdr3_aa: CATSRERGSNQPQHF
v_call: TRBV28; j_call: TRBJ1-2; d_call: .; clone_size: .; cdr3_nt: TGTGCCAGCTATTGGGGCAGATCCTATGGCTACACCTTC; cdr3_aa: CASYWGRSYGYTF
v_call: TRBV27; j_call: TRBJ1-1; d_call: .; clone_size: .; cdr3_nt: TGTGCCAGCAGCCTCGTGTTAACGAACACTGAAGCTTTCTTT; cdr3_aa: CASSLVLTNTEAFF
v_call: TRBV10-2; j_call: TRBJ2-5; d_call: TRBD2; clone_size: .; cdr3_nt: TGCGCCAGCAGTGGGGCGGGAGCGGGAGAGACCCAGTACTTC; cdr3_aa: CASSGAGAGETQYF
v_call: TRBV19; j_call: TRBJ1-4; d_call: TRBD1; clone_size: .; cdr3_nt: TGTGCCAGTAGTATCGGACAGGGCGATAATGAAAAACTGTTTTTT; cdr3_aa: CASSIGQGDNEKLFF
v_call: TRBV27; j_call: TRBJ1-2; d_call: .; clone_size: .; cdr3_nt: TGTGCCAGCAGTTTAATCGCAGGGTATCCTGGCTACACCTTC; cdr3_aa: CASSLIAGYPGYTF
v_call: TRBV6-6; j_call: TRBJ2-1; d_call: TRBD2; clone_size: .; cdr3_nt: TGTGCCAGCAGTTACGCGGGAGCACAGGAGCAGTTCTTC; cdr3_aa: CASSYAGAQEQFF
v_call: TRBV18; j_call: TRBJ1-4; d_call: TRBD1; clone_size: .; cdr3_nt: TGTGCCAGCTCGGGACAGTCGATAGAAAAACTGTTTTTT; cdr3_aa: CASSGQSIEKLFF
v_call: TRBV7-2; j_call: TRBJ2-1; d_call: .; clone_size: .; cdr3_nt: TGTGCCAGCAGCTTAGCCGGGGTCGAGCCCAATGAGCAGTTCTTC; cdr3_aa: CASSLAGVEPNEQFF
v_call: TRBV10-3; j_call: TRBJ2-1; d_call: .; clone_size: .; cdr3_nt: TGTGCCATCAGTGAACGGCGGGGTACTTACAATGAGCAGTTCTTC; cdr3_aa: CAISERRGTYNEQFF
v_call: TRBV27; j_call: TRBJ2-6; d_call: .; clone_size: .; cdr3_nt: TGTGCCAGCAGTCCCTACAGGGCCGGGGCCAACGTCCTGACTTTC; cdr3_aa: CASSPYRAGANVLTF
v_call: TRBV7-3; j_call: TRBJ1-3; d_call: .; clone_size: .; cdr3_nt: TGTGCCAGCAGCGCCACAGCTAGCTCTGGAAACACCATATATTTT; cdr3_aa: CASSATASSGNTIYF
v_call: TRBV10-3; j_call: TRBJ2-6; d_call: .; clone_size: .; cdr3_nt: TGTGCCATCAGTGGACCATGGACGGAAACCTGGGTCTCTGGGGCCAACGTCCTGACTTTC; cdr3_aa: CAISGPWTETWVSGANVLTF